Included here is one T cell receptor (beta chain) sequence, with context. This CDR3 contains 14 residues. The V end lost 6 bases, the J end lost 4 bases, and 13 bases lay between the germline ends. Germline V gene data show CDR1 as MNHEY and CDR2 as SVGEGT. A J-beta primer mix and a sample-barcoded 5' primer were used in a second PCR of roughly 7 to 12 cycles. TCRdb re-called the 5' RACE reads with MiXCR, one entry per CDR3 protein. Among approximately 800,000 distinct CDR3 sequences listed, about half were seen once. The data derive from a study of blood T cells in healthy people across ages. This rearrangement joins TRBV6-2 or TRBV6-3 to TRBJ1-5; D possibly corresponds to TRBD1 (6 bases). The sequenced sample was blood. This receptor was obtained from a man older than 75 in good health. The CDR3 sequence: CASRLHDRNQPQHF. The DNA for the CDR3 is TGTGCCAGCAGACTACATGACAGGAATCAGCCCCAGCATTTT.